What follows are 13 T cell receptor beta chains derived from one specimen sequenced in a study of blood T cell repertoires in COVID-19. The protocol was immunoSEQ multiplex PCR, while the TCRdb copy is restricted to in-frame clones and leaves out a portion. Of some 400,000 clones in the sample, roughly 86% were seen once. Sequencing input: PBMCs or T cells enriched from blood (not recorded which). All receptors derive from a woman aged 30 to 39 who had recovered from COVID-19.

The chain recombines TRBV4-1 with TRBJ1-1, with TRBD1 identical over 7 bases. Germline lookup yields CDR1 MGHRA and CDR2 YSYEKL. Trimming at V came to 0 bases and at J to 1 base, leaving 8 bases not matched to a gene. The CDR3 length is 17 residues. DNA for the CDR3: TGCGCCAGCAGCCAAGATAGGGACAGTTCGGCGAACACTGAAGCTTTCTTT. As protein: CASSQDRDSSANTEAFF.

The genes are TRBV3-1 (or the pseudogene TRBV3-2) and TRBJ2-2; the match to TRBD2 covers 13 bases. J lost 4 bases, V lost 4 bases, and 3 bases had no gene match. The CDR3 has 16 residues. Germline V lookup: CDR1 LGHDT, CDR2 YNNKEL (reference sequence). This CDR3 reads CASSLGLAGATGELFF. The DNA of the CDR3 is TGTGCCAGCAGCCTTGGACTAGCGGGAGCCACCGGGGAGCTGTTTTTT.

The V gene is TRBV5-1, the J gene TRBJ2-3; D not certain. The germline V and J ends were trimmed by 1 base and 4 bases, with 10 bases remaining between them. CDR3 length equals 14 residues. Germline V CDR1 and CDR2: SGHRS, YFSETQ. The CDR3 DNA sequence: TGCGCCAGCAGCTTGAGCAGGCCCTCAGATACGCAGTATTTT. It encodes CASSLSRPSDTQYF.

This rearrangement joins TRBV11-2 to TRBJ2-3; tentatively, D is TRBD2 (7 bases). V lost 5 bases to trimming and J lost 5 bases, with 17 bases between them. This CDR3 comprises 15 residues. The germline V gene encodes CDR1 SGHAT and CDR2 FQNNGV. The CDR3 loop reads CASSPRGGNRDTQYF. CDR3 DNA sequence: TGTGCCAGCAGCCCGAGGGGGGGGAACCGAGATACGCAGTATTTT.

The rearrangement uses TRBV29-1 and TRBJ2-7; 11 bases agree with TRBD1. Germline V gene lookup returns CDR1 SQVTM and CDR2 ANQGSEA. V lost 4 bases and J lost 5; bases outside the gene matches: 7. This CDR3 is 14 amino acids long. The CDR3 region is CSVAAGTGGNEQYF. CDR3 DNA sequence: TGCAGCGTTGCTGCCGGGACAGGGGGAAACGAGCAGTACTTC.

The table lists this clone with a count of one. The chain links TRBV10-3 to TRBJ2-7; 14 bases are shared with TRBD2. CDR1 and CDR2 from the germline V gene are ENHRY and SYGVKD. This CDR3 has 19 residues. J gave up 2 bases and V 6 bases, and 15 bases lay outside the gene matches. The CDR3 loop is CAISIFPGLAGEPPYEQYF. The CDR3 nucleotides are TGTGCCATCAGCATATTCCCGGGACTAGCGGGGGAGCCACCCTACGAGCAGTACTTC.

The chain recombines TRBV7-2 with TRBJ2-5; D is perhaps TRBD1 (6 bases). Trimming removed 4 bases at V and 0 bases at J, with 9 bases between. The CDR3 is 14 residues long. CDR1 is SGHTA and CDR2 is FQGNSA in the germline V gene. CDR3 protein: CASSSTGYQETQYF. The CDR3 DNA follows: TGTGCCAGCAGCTCAACAGGGTACCAAGAGACCCAGTACTTC.

The rearrangement links TRBV2 to TRBJ1-4; no firm D call. Trimming shortened V by 4 bases and J by 5 bases, and 14 bases separated the two germline ends. Germline V gene data show CDR1 as SNHLY and CDR2 as FYNNEI. The CDR3 contains 15 residues. CDR3 in DNA: TGTGCCAGCAGTGTGTTGAACCCAGGCAATGAAAAACTGTTTTTT. Translating gives CASSVLNPGNEKLFF. The full variable domain, in which reference TRBV2 and TRBJ1-4 provide the parts outside the CDR3, is EPEVTQTPSHQVTQMGQEVILRCVPISNHLYFYWYRQILGQKVEFLVSFYNNEISEKSEIFDDQFSVERPDGSNFTLKIRSTKLEDSAMYFCASSVLNPGNEKLFFGSGTQLSVL.

In this sample, this clone turned up once. The chain links TRBV6-5 to TRBJ1-6; tentative D call: TRBD1 (6 bases). Germline assignment: CDR1 MNHEY and CDR2 SVGAGI. The V end lost 6 bases, the J end lost 8 bases, and 11 bases lay between the germline ends. This CDR3 is 13 amino acids long. The CDR3 DNA reads as TGTGCCAGCAGACCAGGGGTGGATTCACCCCTCCACTTT. Translation gives CASRPGVDSPLHF.

The chain is built from TRBV7-9 and TRBJ2-5; tentative D call: TRBD1 (5 bases). Germline CDR1 and CDR2: SEHNR and FQNEAQ (reference sequence). This CDR3 spans 13 amino acids. The V gene lost 6 bases and the J gene lost 7 bases, with 15 bases spanning the gap. CDR3 DNA: TGTGCCAGCAGTTTACAGGACAAGGGGACCCAGTACTTC. Residues: CASSLQDKGTQYF.

This clone was seen only a few times. V is TRBV9 and J is TRBJ2-5, with D maybe TRBD1 (6 bases). V lost 4 bases and J 2 bases, leaving 18 bases between the germline ends. From germline, CDR1 is SGDLS and CDR2 YYNGEE. The CDR3 sequence is 16 residues long. The CDR3 loop is CASSPLAGAAQETQYF. The DNA for the CDR3 is TGTGCCAGCAGCCCCCTTGCAGGGGCAGCACAAGAGACCCAGTACTTC.

Concerning this clone itself: The junction departs from the called germline gene at one end, perhaps through a read error. J is TRBJ1-3 and V is TRBV19, with D perhaps matching TRBD1 (5 bases). This CDR3 has 15 residues. The germline V gene has CDR1 LNHDA and CDR2 SQIVND (reference sequence). CDR3 in amino acids: CASSIGQGSGNTICF. Here the CDR3 DNA reads TGTGCCAGTAGTATTGGTCAGGGAAGTGGAAACACCATATGTTTT.

The V call is TRBV14, the J call TRBJ1-1, with D perhaps matching TRBD1 (5 bases). Germline CDR1 SGHDN, CDR2 FVKESK. The CDR3 is 14 residues long. V was pared by 0 bases and J by 6 bases, with 11 bases between. The CDR3 protein is CASSQDKGISEAFF. For the CDR3, the DNA is TGTGCCAGCAGCCAAGATAAGGGGATCTCTGAAGCTTTCTTT. Complete variable domain (other parts from reference TRBV14 and TRBJ1-1): EAGVTQFPSHSVIEKGQTVTLRCDPISGHDNLYWYRRVMGKEIKFLLHFVKESKQDESGMPNNRFLAERTGGTYSTLKVQPAELEDSGVYFCASSQDKGISEAFFGQGTRLTVV.